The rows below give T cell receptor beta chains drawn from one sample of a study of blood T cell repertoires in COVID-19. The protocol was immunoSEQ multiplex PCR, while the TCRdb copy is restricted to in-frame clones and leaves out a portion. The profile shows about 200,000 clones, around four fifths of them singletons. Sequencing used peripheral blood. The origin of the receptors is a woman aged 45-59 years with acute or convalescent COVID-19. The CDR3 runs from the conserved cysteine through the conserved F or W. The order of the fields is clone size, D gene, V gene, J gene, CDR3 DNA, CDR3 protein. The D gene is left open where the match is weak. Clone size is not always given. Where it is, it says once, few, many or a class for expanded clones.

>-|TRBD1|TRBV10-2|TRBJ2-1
TGCGCCACCAAGCTTGAGGGGGCCAATGAGCAGTTCTTC
CATKLEGANEQFF
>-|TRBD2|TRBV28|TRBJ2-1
TGTGCCAGCAGTTCGGGACTAGCGAACTACAATGAGCAGTTCTTC
CASSSGLANYNEQFF
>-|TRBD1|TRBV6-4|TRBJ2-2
TGTGCCAGCAGTGAGAGGACAGGGAGAACCGGGGAGCTGTTTTTT
CASSERTGRTGELFF
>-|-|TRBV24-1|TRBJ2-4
TGTGCCACCATGGCAAGTAACCAAAACATTCAGTACTTC
CATMASNQNIQYF
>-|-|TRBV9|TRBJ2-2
TGTGCCAGCAGCGGTGGGAGTTGGGCCGGGGAGCTGTTTTTT
CASSGGSWAGELFF
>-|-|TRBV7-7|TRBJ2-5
TGTGCCAGCAGCTTTAGATTTGGGCCCGTCCAAGAGACCCAGTACTTC
CASSFRFGPVQETQYF
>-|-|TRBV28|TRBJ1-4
TGTGCCAGCAGTTCGGGGGTATATAATGAAAAACTGTTTTTT
CASSSGVYNEKLFF
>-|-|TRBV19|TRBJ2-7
TGTGCCAGTAGTATGCCCCAAGGAGGGGCCTACGAGCAGTACTTC
CASSMPQGGAYEQYF
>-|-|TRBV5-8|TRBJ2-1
TGTGCCAGCAGCTTGGTTGTGGCACAGCAGTTCTTC
CASSLVVAQQFF
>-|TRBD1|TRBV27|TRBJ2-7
TGTGCCAGCAGTTCGACAGGGGGCTACGAGCAGTACTTC
CASSSTGGYEQYF
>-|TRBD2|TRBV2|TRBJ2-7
TGTGCCAGCAGGGGGACTAGCGGAGTCTACGAGCAGTACTTC
CASRGTSGVYEQYF
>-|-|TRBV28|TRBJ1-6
TGTGCCAGCAGTTCCGCCCCTGCACTCTATAATTCACCCCTCCACTTT
CASSSAPALYNSPLHF
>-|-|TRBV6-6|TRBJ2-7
TGTGCCAGCAGTCTACAAAGGACAGCCTGGACCCGGGTCTTCATCTACGAGCAGTACTTC
CASSLQRTAWTRVFIYEQYF
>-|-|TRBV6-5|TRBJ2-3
TGTGCCAGCTCCAGGGATCAAGATACGCAGTATTTT
CASSRDQDTQYF
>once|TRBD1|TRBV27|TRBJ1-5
TGTGCCAGCAGTTTATCGGAGGGGGCTTGGCAGCCCCAGCATTTT
CASSLSEGAWQPQHF
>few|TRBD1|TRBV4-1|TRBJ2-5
TGCGCCAGCAGCCAAGAAGGGCCCGGGGTAGGGGGCACCGTACAAGAGACCCAGTACTTC
CASSQEGPGVGGTVQETQYF
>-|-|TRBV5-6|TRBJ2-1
TGTGCCAGCAGCTTCGTCTCAGGGCTAGGGGTCTCCTACAATGAGCAGTTCTTC
CASSFVSGLGVSYNEQFF
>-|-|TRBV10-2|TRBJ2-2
TGCGCCAGCTATCAGAAAAACACCGGGGAGCTGTTTTTT
CASYQKNTGELFF
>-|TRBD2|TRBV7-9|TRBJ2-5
TGTGCCAGCAGCCCGCAAGCGGGGGAGACCCAGTACTTC
CASSPQAGETQYF
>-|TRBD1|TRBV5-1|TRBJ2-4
TGCGCCAGCAGCTTCGAGGACAGGGGGCACAACATTCAGTACTTC
CASSFEDRGHNIQYF
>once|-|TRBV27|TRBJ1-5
TGTGCCAGCAGCGCAGGGGCTAATCAGCCCCAGCATTTT
CASSAGANQPQHF
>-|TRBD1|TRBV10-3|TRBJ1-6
TGTGCCATCAGTACCGGGACAGGGCAGGCTTCACCCCTCCACTTT
CAISTGTGQASPLHF
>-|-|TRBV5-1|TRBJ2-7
TGCGCCAGTTCCCTGATGAGCTCCTACGAGCAGTACTTC
CASSLMSSYEQYF
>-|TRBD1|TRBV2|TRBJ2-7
TGTGCCAGCGTCCGGGACAGGGAATACGAGCAGTACTTC
CASVRDREYEQYF
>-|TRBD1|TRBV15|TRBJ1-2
TGTGCCACCAGCAGAGAGTCCGGGACAGGCGTTGGCTACACCTTC
CATSRESGTGVGYTF
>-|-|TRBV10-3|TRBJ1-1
TGTGCCATCCAACCCGAGGGGGGGACTGAAGCTTTCTTT
CAIQPEGGTEAFF
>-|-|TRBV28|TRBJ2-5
TGTGCCAGCAGCTCCCCCCCCCTAACAGAGACCCAGTACTTC
CASSSPPLTETQYF
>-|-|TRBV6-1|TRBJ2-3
TGTGCCAGCAGTGAAGCGCGAGCAGATACGCAGTATTTT
CASSEARADTQYF
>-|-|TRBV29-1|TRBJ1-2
TGCAGCGTTGAAAGGGGATCGGGCGGCTACACCTTC
CSVERGSGGYTF
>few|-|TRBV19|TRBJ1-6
TGTGCCAGTAGTGCCGGAGGTTATTCACCCCTCCACTTT
CASSAGGYSPLHF
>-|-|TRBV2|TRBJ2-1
TGTGCCAGCAGTGAATACAGCGGACTTTCCCCCTACAATGAGCAGTTCTTC
CASSEYSGLSPYNEQFF
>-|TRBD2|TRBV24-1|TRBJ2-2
TGTGCCACCAGTCATAGCGGGAGGGAGGACACCGGGGAGCTGTTTTTT
CATSHSGREDTGELFF
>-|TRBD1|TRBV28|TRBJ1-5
TGTGCCAGCAGCCCAGAGAGGACAGGGAGAAATCAGCCCCAGCATTTT
CASSPERTGRNQPQHF
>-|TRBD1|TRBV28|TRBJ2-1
TGTGCCAGCAGAACCTCCGGGACAGGCAACTACAATGAGCAGTTCTTC
CASRTSGTGNYNEQFF
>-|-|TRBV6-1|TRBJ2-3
TGTGCCAGCAGTGAAAACAGCGGACTGGATACGCAGTATTTT
CASSENSGLDTQYF
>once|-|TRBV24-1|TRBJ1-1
TGTGCCACCAGTGATCCCCTAGGGGCTGAAGCTTTCTTT
CATSDPLGAEAFF
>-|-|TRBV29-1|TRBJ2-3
TGCAGCGTTCCCGAGGTCCTGGGGCTTAGCACAGATACGCAGTATTTT
CSVPEVLGLSTDTQYF
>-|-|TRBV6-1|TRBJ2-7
TGTGCCAGCAGTGAACTCGGAGAATCCTACGAGCAGTACTTC
CASSELGESYEQYF
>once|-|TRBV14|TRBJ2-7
TGTGCCAGCAGCCAACAGGGCTACGAGCAGTACTTC
CASSQQGYEQYF
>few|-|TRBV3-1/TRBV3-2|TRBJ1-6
TGTGCCAGCAGCCAAGCAGGAGACAGGTCACCCCTCCACTTT
CASSQAGDRSPLHF
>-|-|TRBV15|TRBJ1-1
TGTGCCACCAGCAGAGATAAGTCGAGCACTGAAGCTTTCTTT
CATSRDKSSTEAFF
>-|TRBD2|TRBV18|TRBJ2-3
TGTGCCAGCTCACCATCAGCGGGAGGCGTAGATACGCAGTATTTT
CASSPSAGGVDTQYF
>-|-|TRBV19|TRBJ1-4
TGTGCCAGTAGTATCCGGGGTTCGTATGAAAAACTGTTTTTT
CASSIRGSYEKLFF
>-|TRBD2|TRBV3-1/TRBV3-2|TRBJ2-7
TGTGCCAGCAGCCAATACTCGGGACTAGCGGGAATAGGCGAGCAGTACTTC
CASSQYSGLAGIGEQYF
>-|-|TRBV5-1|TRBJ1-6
TGCGCCAGCAGCTCGGGGGACTATAATTCACCCCTCCACTTT
CASSSGDYNSPLHF
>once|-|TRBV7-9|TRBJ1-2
TGTGCCAGCAGCTTACACCCCAGGGAATATGGCTACACCTTC
CASSLHPREYGYTF
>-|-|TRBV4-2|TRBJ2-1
TGTGCCAGCAGCCAAGATTCGGGAAATTCTGCCACAATGGGCCAGTTCTTC
CASSQDSGNSATMGQFF
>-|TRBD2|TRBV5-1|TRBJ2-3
TGCGCCAGCAGCTTGTCCAGCGGGAGCGGTACAGATACGCAGTATTTT
CASSLSSGSGTDTQYF
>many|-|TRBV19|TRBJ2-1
TGTGCCAGTAGTATAGCTAGGGGGATGGGGGCTTACAATGAGCAGTTCTTC
CASSIARGMGAYNEQFF
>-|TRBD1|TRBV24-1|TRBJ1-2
TGTGCCACATCCCAGGACAGGGTCAAAGGCTACACCTTC
CATSQDRVKGYTF
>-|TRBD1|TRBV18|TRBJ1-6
TGTGCCAGCTCACCTACAGGGGATTCACCCCTCCACTTT
CASSPTGDSPLHF
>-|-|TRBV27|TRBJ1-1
TGTGCCAGCAGTTTTATTGGACAGTTGAACACTGAAGCTTTCTTT
CASSFIGQLNTEAFF
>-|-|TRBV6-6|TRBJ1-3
TGTGCCAGCATCGCCAGGGAGGAAAACACCATATATTTT
CASIAREENTIYF
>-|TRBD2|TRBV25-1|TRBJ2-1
TGTGCCAGCAGTGGTACTAGCGGGGTCCGCTCCTACAATGAGCAGTTCTTC
CASSGTSGVRSYNEQFF
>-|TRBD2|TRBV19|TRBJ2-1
TGTGCCAGTAGTAGGGAGGGCGGGGCCCCTTACAATGAGCAGTTCTTC
CASSREGGAPYNEQFF
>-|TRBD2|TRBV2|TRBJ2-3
TGTGCCAGCAGTGACAGCGGGAGGGCCCTCGGCACAGATACGCAGTATTTT
CASSDSGRALGTDTQYF
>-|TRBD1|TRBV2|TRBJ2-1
TGTGCCAGCAGGACCGGGACAGGCTCTCTTTATGAGCAGTTCTTC
CASRTGTGSLYEQFF
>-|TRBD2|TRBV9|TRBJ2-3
TGTGCCAGCAGCGTAAGCGGGAGTCCAGATACGCAGTATTTT
CASSVSGSPDTQYF
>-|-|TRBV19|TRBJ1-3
TGTGCCAGTAGACTACAGGGAGCTGGAAACACCATATATTTT
CASRLQGAGNTIYF
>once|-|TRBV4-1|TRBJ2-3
TGCGCCAGCAGCCAAGAACAGGGCACTAGCACAGATACGCAGTATTTT
CASSQEQGTSTDTQYF